This is a list of T cell receptor beta chains from one sample in a study of blood T cell repertoires in COVID-19. TCRdb keeps only in-frame clones here, not all; method: immunoSEQ multiplex PCR. This sample yields about 63,000 clones, of which 80% to 90% are seen a single time; about 31% belongs to the top ten. Sequencing was performed on peripheral blood. The receptor source for this set is a man between 60 and 75 years old with COVID-19, enrolled during active disease. CDR3s include the opening cysteine and the closing phenylalanine or tryptophan. D genes are given only for firm matches. For some rows the clone size is stated as once, few or many, or as a class when expanded; others skip it.

cdr3_aa: CSARTGAGYTF
cdr3_nt: TGCAGTGCTAGAACAGGAGCTGGCTACACCTTC
v_call: TRBV20-1
d_call: -
clone_size: -
j_call: TRBJ1-2

cdr3_aa: CASSQVIPENSPLHF
cdr3_nt: TGCGCCAGCAGCCAAGTCATTCCGGAGAATTCACCCCTCCACTTT
v_call: TRBV4-3
d_call: -
clone_size: -
j_call: TRBJ1-6

cdr3_aa: CASSQDPVRGYTF
cdr3_nt: TGCGCCAGCAGCCAAGACCCAGTACGTGGCTACACCTTC
v_call: TRBV4-1
d_call: -
clone_size: few
j_call: TRBJ1-2

cdr3_aa: CASSERGQGKVEQYF
cdr3_nt: TGTGCCAGCAGTGAACGGGGACAGGGGAAAGTCGAGCAGTACTTC
v_call: TRBV6-1
d_call: TRBD1
clone_size: few
j_call: TRBJ2-7

cdr3_aa: CASSLGDRGSGYTF
cdr3_nt: TGCGCCAGCAGCTTGGGGGACAGAGGAAGTGGCTACACCTTC
v_call: TRBV5-1
d_call: TRBD1
clone_size: -
j_call: TRBJ1-2

cdr3_aa: CASTLGARGEQYF
cdr3_nt: TGTGCCAGCACCCTTGGGGCTAGAGGCGAGCAGTACTTC
v_call: TRBV7-2
d_call: -
clone_size: once
j_call: TRBJ2-7

cdr3_aa: CAGGASYNSPLHF
cdr3_nt: TGTGCCGGGGGGGCCTCCTATAATTCACCCCTCCACTTT
v_call: TRBV27
d_call: -
clone_size: few
j_call: TRBJ1-6

cdr3_aa: CASSVFDRGGNYGYTF
cdr3_nt: TGTGCCAGCAGCGTTTTTGACAGGGGCGGAAACTATGGCTACACCTTC
v_call: TRBV9
d_call: TRBD1
clone_size: -
j_call: TRBJ1-2

cdr3_aa: CASSLGFRDSPNYGYTF
cdr3_nt: TGCGCCAGCAGCTTGGGATTCAGGGACAGTCCTAACTATGGCTACACCTTC
v_call: TRBV5-1
d_call: TRBD1
clone_size: -
j_call: TRBJ1-2

cdr3_aa: CASSGGQGIIQYF
cdr3_nt: TGTGCCAGCAGTGGGGGACAGGGGATAATTCAGTACTTC
v_call: TRBV12-3/TRBV12-4
d_call: TRBD1
clone_size: -
j_call: TRBJ2-4

cdr3_aa: CASSLSRGSYNEQFF
cdr3_nt: TGTGCCAGCAGCCTCTCTAGGGGGTCCTACAATGAGCAGTTCTTC
v_call: TRBV7-2
d_call: -
clone_size: -
j_call: TRBJ2-1

cdr3_aa: CASSLNAGNGYGYTF
cdr3_nt: TGTGCCAGCAGCTTAAATGCAGGGAACGGCTATGGCTACACCTTC
v_call: TRBV7-3
d_call: -
clone_size: -
j_call: TRBJ1-2

cdr3_aa: CSASYPGQGVSGNTIYF
cdr3_nt: TGCAGTGCTAGTTACCCTGGACAGGGGGTCTCTGGAAACACCATATATTTT
v_call: TRBV20-1
d_call: TRBD1
clone_size: -
j_call: TRBJ1-3

cdr3_aa: CASSLTGGPTSPLHF
cdr3_nt: TGCGCCAGCAGCTTGACCGGGGGGCCCACTTCACCCCTCCACTTT
v_call: TRBV5-1
d_call: -
clone_size: -
j_call: TRBJ1-6

cdr3_aa: CASRPISNQPQHF
cdr3_nt: TGTGCCAGTAGGCCTATTAGCAATCAGCCCCAGCATTTT
v_call: TRBV19
d_call: -
clone_size: -
j_call: TRBJ1-5

cdr3_aa: CASSGRDRELANYGYTF
cdr3_nt: TGTGCCAGCAGCGGCCGGGACAGGGAACTGGCAAACTATGGCTACACCTTC
v_call: TRBV5-4
d_call: TRBD1
clone_size: -
j_call: TRBJ1-2

cdr3_aa: CAPCLGGGGRALPGYF
cdr3_nt: TGTGCCCCCTGCTTGGGCGGGGGGGGGAGGGCCCTCCCTGGGTATTTT
v_call: TRBV5-5
d_call: TRBD2
clone_size: few
j_call: TRBJ2-3

cdr3_aa: CASNRGQGLDQPQHF
cdr3_nt: TGTGCCAGTAATCGAGGCCAGGGCCTGGATCAGCCCCAGCATTTT
v_call: TRBV19
d_call: -
clone_size: -
j_call: TRBJ1-5

cdr3_aa: CSASGQNEQFF
cdr3_nt: TGCAGTGCTAGTGGGCAGAATGAGCAGTTCTTC
v_call: TRBV20-1
d_call: -
clone_size: -
j_call: TRBJ2-1

cdr3_aa: CASSYRRAKVGDEQYF
cdr3_nt: TGTGCCAGCAGTTACCGCAGGGCCAAGGTAGGAGACGAGCAGTACTTC
v_call: TRBV6-5
d_call: -
clone_size: few
j_call: TRBJ2-7

cdr3_aa: CASSPQTSGSREQYF
cdr3_nt: TGTGCCAGCAGCCCCCAGACTAGCGGGAGCCGCGAGCAGTACTTC
v_call: TRBV7-2
d_call: TRBD2
clone_size: -
j_call: TRBJ2-7

cdr3_aa: CASSPLTGGEPEAFF
cdr3_nt: TGTGCCAGCTCACCACTGACAGGGGGCGAGCCTGAAGCTTTCTTT
v_call: TRBV18
d_call: TRBD1
clone_size: medium-sized
j_call: TRBJ1-1

cdr3_aa: CASSLVQGMWTNEKLFF
cdr3_nt: TGTGCCAGCAGCTTAGTTCAGGGGATGTGGACTAATGAAAAACTGTTTTTT
v_call: TRBV11-2
d_call: -
clone_size: once
j_call: TRBJ1-4

cdr3_aa: CASSYSDRVISGELFF
cdr3_nt: TGTGCCAGCAGTTACTCCGACAGGGTAATATCCGGGGAGCTGTTTTTT
v_call: TRBV6-5
d_call: TRBD1
clone_size: -
j_call: TRBJ2-2

cdr3_aa: CASSLGTGAGSSGNTIYF
cdr3_nt: TGTGCCAGCAGCTTGGGGACAGGGGCCGGGAGCTCTGGAAACACCATATATTTT
v_call: TRBV5-4
d_call: TRBD1
clone_size: -
j_call: TRBJ1-3

cdr3_aa: CASSPGQTSYEQYF
cdr3_nt: TGTGCCAGCTCACCGGGACAGACCTCCTACGAGCAGTACTTC
v_call: TRBV18
d_call: TRBD1
clone_size: few
j_call: TRBJ2-7

cdr3_aa: CASSPVTGGQYEQYF
cdr3_nt: TGTGCCAGCAGCCCGGTCACGGGGGGCCAATACGAGCAGTACTTC
v_call: TRBV7-2
d_call: -
clone_size: -
j_call: TRBJ2-7

cdr3_aa: CASSFRDRGSYEQYF
cdr3_nt: TGTGCCAGCAGCTTTCGGGACAGGGGATCCTACGAGCAGTACTTC
v_call: TRBV25-1
d_call: TRBD1
clone_size: -
j_call: TRBJ2-7

cdr3_aa: CASSLRDTSPGNTIYF
cdr3_nt: TGTGCCAGCAGCTTAAGGGACACCAGCCCCGGAAACACCATATATTTT
v_call: TRBV7-2
d_call: -
clone_size: -
j_call: TRBJ1-3

cdr3_aa: CATSRGRGQNQPQHF
cdr3_nt: TGTGCCACCAGCAGAGGACGAGGACAGAATCAGCCCCAGCATTTT
v_call: TRBV15
d_call: -
clone_size: -
j_call: TRBJ1-5

cdr3_aa: CASSRTGGGPGELFF
cdr3_nt: TGTGCCAGCAGTCGGACAGGGGGCGGTCCCGGGGAGCTGTTTTTT
v_call: TRBV2
d_call: TRBD1
clone_size: -
j_call: TRBJ2-2

cdr3_aa: CASSVSTGVQETQYF
cdr3_nt: TGTGCCAGCAGCGTTTCAACAGGGGTCCAAGAGACCCAGTACTTC
v_call: TRBV9
d_call: TRBD1
clone_size: -
j_call: TRBJ2-5

cdr3_aa: CASSLGTGRGETQYF
cdr3_nt: TGTGCCAGCAGCCTCGGGACAGGGAGAGGTGAGACCCAGTACTTC
v_call: TRBV2
d_call: TRBD1
clone_size: once
j_call: TRBJ2-5

cdr3_aa: CASSEALPNTGELFF
cdr3_nt: TGTGCCAGCAGTGAAGCACTGCCGAACACCGGGGAGCTGTTTTTT
v_call: TRBV6-1
d_call: -
clone_size: -
j_call: TRBJ2-2

cdr3_aa: CASSLTVTGELFF
cdr3_nt: TGTGCCAGCAGTTTGACAGTTACCGGGGAGCTGTTTTTT
v_call: TRBV12-3/TRBV12-4
d_call: -
clone_size: -
j_call: TRBJ2-2

cdr3_aa: CASSESWQGDYGYTF
cdr3_nt: TGCGCCAGCAGTGAGTCGTGGCAGGGCGATTATGGCTACACCTTC
v_call: TRBV10-2
d_call: -
clone_size: -
j_call: TRBJ1-2

cdr3_aa: CASSSTSHEQFF
cdr3_nt: TGTGCCAGCAGCTCCACTAGCCATGAGCAGTTCTTC
v_call: TRBV11-3
d_call: -
clone_size: -
j_call: TRBJ2-1

cdr3_aa: CASSDRRSSGNTIYF
cdr3_nt: TGTGCCAGCAGCGACAGACGGAGCTCTGGAAACACCATATATTTT
v_call: TRBV11-3
d_call: -
clone_size: many
j_call: TRBJ1-3

cdr3_aa: CSVSAGTNEKLFF
cdr3_nt: TGCAGCGTCTCGGCAGGGACTAATGAAAAACTGTTTTTT
v_call: TRBV29-1
d_call: -
clone_size: -
j_call: TRBJ1-4

cdr3_aa: CASRPEGDRTQYF
cdr3_nt: TGTGCCAGCAGACCTGAGGGGGATCGGACGCAGTATTTT
v_call: TRBV6-5
d_call: -
clone_size: -
j_call: TRBJ2-3

cdr3_aa: CASRGGAGTGELFF
cdr3_nt: TGTGCCAGCAGGGGAGGAGCGGGAACCGGGGAGCTGTTTTTT
v_call: TRBV5-4
d_call: TRBD2
clone_size: -
j_call: TRBJ2-2

cdr3_aa: CASSPDRTGGSYGYTF
cdr3_nt: TGTGCCAGCAGCCCAGATAGGACAGGGGGATCCTATGGCTACACCTTC
v_call: TRBV5-8
d_call: TRBD1
clone_size: once
j_call: TRBJ1-2

cdr3_aa: CASSQDGTSSRGTEAFF
cdr3_nt: TGTGCCAGCAGCCAAGATGGAACATCCTCTCGGGGCACTGAAGCTTTCTTT
v_call: TRBV4-2
d_call: -
clone_size: -
j_call: TRBJ1-1

cdr3_aa: CASSVVASGNTGELFF
cdr3_nt: TGTGCCAGCAGCGTAGTTGCTAGCGGTAACACCGGGGAGCTGTTTTTT
v_call: TRBV9
d_call: TRBD2
clone_size: -
j_call: TRBJ2-2

cdr3_aa: CASSKDSGTPNTEAFF
cdr3_nt: TGCGCCAGCAGCAAAGACTCCGGGACACCCAACACTGAAGCTTTCTTT
v_call: TRBV5-1
d_call: -
clone_size: -
j_call: TRBJ1-1

cdr3_aa: CASSLAGHSYEQYF
cdr3_nt: TGTGCCAGCAGCTTAGCGGGCCATTCCTACGAGCAGTACTTC
v_call: TRBV7-3
d_call: -
clone_size: few
j_call: TRBJ2-7

cdr3_aa: CASNGGVGETQYF
cdr3_nt: TGTGCCAGCAATGGCGGGGTCGGGGAGACCCAGTACTTC
v_call: TRBV2
d_call: -
clone_size: few
j_call: TRBJ2-5

cdr3_aa: CASSAPAGTASAYEQYF
cdr3_nt: TGTGCCAGCAGTGCCCCGGCAGGGACAGCCTCAGCCTACGAGCAGTACTTC
v_call: TRBV25-1
d_call: TRBD1
clone_size: medium-sized
j_call: TRBJ2-7

cdr3_aa: CAWSVDRRGNIQYF
cdr3_nt: TGTGCCTGGAGTGTTGACAGGCGCGGAAACATTCAGTACTTC
v_call: TRBV30
d_call: -
clone_size: -
j_call: TRBJ2-4

cdr3_aa: CASSSGTGVSTYGYTF
cdr3_nt: TGTGCCAGCAGCTCAGGGACAGGGGTTTCAACCTATGGCTACACCTTC
v_call: TRBV5-4
d_call: TRBD1
clone_size: -
j_call: TRBJ1-2

cdr3_aa: CASSLGTNHEKLFF
cdr3_nt: TGTGCCAGCAGCTTAGGGACAAACCATGAAAAACTGTTTTTT
v_call: TRBV7-2
d_call: -
clone_size: few
j_call: TRBJ1-4

cdr3_aa: CAISETAGSGNTIYF
cdr3_nt: TGTGCCATCAGTGAGACCGCGGGCTCTGGAAACACCATATATTTT
v_call: TRBV10-3
d_call: -
clone_size: -
j_call: TRBJ1-3

cdr3_aa: CASSPPAGGDNEQFF
cdr3_nt: TGTGCCAGTAGTCCCCCAGCGGGAGGGGACAATGAGCAGTTCTTC
v_call: TRBV19
d_call: TRBD2
clone_size: -
j_call: TRBJ2-1

cdr3_aa: CASSPYQETQYF
cdr3_nt: TGTGCCAGCTCACCCTACCAAGAGACCCAGTACTTC
v_call: TRBV18
d_call: -
clone_size: -
j_call: TRBJ2-5

cdr3_aa: CASSTTETQYF
cdr3_nt: TGCGCCAGCAGCACCACTGAGACCCAGTACTTC
v_call: TRBV5-1
d_call: -
clone_size: -
j_call: TRBJ2-5

cdr3_aa: CASSLQGEVYNEQFF
cdr3_nt: TGCGCCAGCAGCTTACAGGGGGAGGTCTACAATGAGCAGTTCTTC
v_call: TRBV5-1
d_call: TRBD1
clone_size: -
j_call: TRBJ2-1

cdr3_aa: CSAGRGLEGYTF
cdr3_nt: TGCAGCGCCGGGCGGGGGTTGGAGGGCTACACCTTC
v_call: TRBV29-1
d_call: -
clone_size: -
j_call: TRBJ1-2

cdr3_aa: CASSPTGKNQPQHF
cdr3_nt: TGTGCCAGCTCCCCGACAGGGAAAAATCAGCCCCAGCATTTT
v_call: TRBV18
d_call: TRBD1
clone_size: -
j_call: TRBJ1-5

cdr3_aa: CASTPATGLRGELFF
cdr3_nt: TGTGCCAGCACCCCCGCGACTGGTTTACGCGGGGAGCTGTTTTTT
v_call: TRBV25-1
d_call: -
clone_size: -
j_call: TRBJ2-2